This T cell receptor (beta chain) stems from a study of shared clonotypes between healthy human individuals. Details on this clone: Distinct nucleotide sequences in the sample also encode this CDR3.

The assay used deep level. Assay used: immunoSEQ multiplex PCR; TCRdb lists only in-frame clones, some missing. The repertoire holds approximately 600,000 clones, with 85% to 95% as singletons. In the naive CD8 group, cells lacked CD45RO and were positively selected for CCR7, so terminally differentiated effector memory CD45RA+ cells were left out. This CDR3 contains 13 residues. The germline V gene encodes CDR1 SGHVS and CDR2 FQNEAQ. Trimming stripped 0 bases from V and 1 base from J, with 4 bases between. The sample taken for sequencing was naive CD8+ T cells sorted from blood. The sequence was obtained from a woman aged 30 to 39 in good health. The chain uses TRBV7-8 and TRBJ2-7; D is unresolved. The CDR3 protein is CASSLARSYEQYF. CDR3 nucleotide sequence: TGTGCCAGCAGCTTAGCCAGGTCCTACGAGCAGTACTTC.